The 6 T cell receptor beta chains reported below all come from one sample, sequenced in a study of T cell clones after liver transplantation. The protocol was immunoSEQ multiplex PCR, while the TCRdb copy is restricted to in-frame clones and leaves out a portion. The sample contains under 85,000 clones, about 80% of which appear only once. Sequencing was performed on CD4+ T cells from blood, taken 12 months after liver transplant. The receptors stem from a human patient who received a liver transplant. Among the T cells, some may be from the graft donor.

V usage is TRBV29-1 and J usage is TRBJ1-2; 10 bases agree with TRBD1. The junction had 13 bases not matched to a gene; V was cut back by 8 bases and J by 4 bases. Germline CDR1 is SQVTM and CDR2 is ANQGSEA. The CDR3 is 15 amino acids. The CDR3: CSSLNDRGLAYGYTF. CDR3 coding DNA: TGCAGCTCCCTCAACGACAGGGGGCTTGCCTATGGCTACACCTTC.

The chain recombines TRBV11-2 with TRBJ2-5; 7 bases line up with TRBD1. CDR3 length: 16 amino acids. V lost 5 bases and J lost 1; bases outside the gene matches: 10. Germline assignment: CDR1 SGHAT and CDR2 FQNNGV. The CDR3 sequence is CASSVSGTVVQETQYF. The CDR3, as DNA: TGTGCCAGCAGCGTATCCGGGACAGTTGTCCAAGAGACCCAGTACTTC.

CDR3 loop: CASRPIGTSGLYEQYF. In DNA, the CDR3 is TGTGCCAGCAGGCCCATAGGCACTAGCGGGCTCTACGAGCAGTACTTC. V and J are TRBV5-6 and TRBJ2-7, with 9 bases lining up with TRBD2. The CDR3 length is 16 residues. V lost 5 bases to trimming and J lost 3 bases; unmatched junction nucleotides: 12. Germline V gene lookup returns CDR1 SGHDT and CDR2 YYEEEE.

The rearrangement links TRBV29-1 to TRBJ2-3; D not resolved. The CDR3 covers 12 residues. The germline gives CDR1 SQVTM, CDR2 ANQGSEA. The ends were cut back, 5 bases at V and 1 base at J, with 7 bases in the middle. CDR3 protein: CSVHRGTDTQYF. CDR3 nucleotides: TGCAGCGTTCATAGGGGCACAGATACGCAGTATTTT.

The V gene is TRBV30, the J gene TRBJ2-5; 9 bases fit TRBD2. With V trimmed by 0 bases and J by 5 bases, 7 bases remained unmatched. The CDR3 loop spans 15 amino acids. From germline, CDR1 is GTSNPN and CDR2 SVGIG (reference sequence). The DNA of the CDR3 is TGTGCCTGGAGTGTAAGCGGGAGGTTGTTGGAGACCCAGTACTTC. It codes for CAWSVSGRLLETQYF.

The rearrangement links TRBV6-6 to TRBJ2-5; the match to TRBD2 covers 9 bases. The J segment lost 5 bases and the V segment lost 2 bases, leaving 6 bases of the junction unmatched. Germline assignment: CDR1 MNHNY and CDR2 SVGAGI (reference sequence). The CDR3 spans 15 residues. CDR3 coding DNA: TGTGCCAGCAGTTACGCGGGAGGGGGTTTCGAGACCCAGTACTTC. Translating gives CASSYAGGGFETQYF.